This T cell receptor beta chain was identified during a study of T cells in Graves' hyperthyroidism and ophthalmopathy. The TCR beta CDR3 regions underwent amplification using RNA transcripts as the source. An initial round of RT-PCR targeting the TCR CDR3 relied on the HTBI primer set. TCRdb reprocessed the multiplex PCR reads via MiXCR and lists one record per CDR3 protein. The table records 300,000 to 350,000 distinct CDR3 sequences, about 15% of them present only once. This TCR was sampled from a woman in her 30s with Graves' hyperthyroidism. Sequenced material: blood.

The CDR3 bases are TGCGCCAGCAGCCGAGGGGTTGTGGGAGAGACCCAGTACTTC. The encoded protein is CASSRGVVGETQYF. The rearrangement links TRBV4-3 to TRBJ2-5; the D gene could be TRBD1 or TRBD2 (5 bases each). The V end lost 4 bases, the J end lost 4 bases, and 13 bases lay between the germline ends. Germline assignment: CDR1 LGHNA and CDR2 YSLEER. CDR3 length equals 14 residues.